The clone carrying this TCR beta chain has only a few counts. Repertoires were generated with immunoSEQ multiplex PCR, while TCRdb's copy carries only in-frame clones and drops some. The table shows tens of thousands of clones, with around 84% occurring only once. Germline V gives CDR1 ENHRY, CDR2 SYGVKD. V lost 9 bases to trimming and J lost 3 bases; unmatched junction nucleotides: 1. The CDR3 has 12 amino acids. This entry is derived from a study of blood T cell repertoires in COVID-19. The chain has TRBV10-3 and TRBJ1-3, with TRBD1 matching over 8 bases. This sequence was found in a woman in her sixties with acute or convalescent COVID-19. The source material was peripheral blood. The CDR3 DNA reads as TGTGCCATTGGGACAGGTGGAAACACCATATATTTT. Its translation: CAIGTGGNTIYF.